The next 21 T cell receptor beta chains were all read from a single sample in a study of T cell changes during pregnancy in multiple sclerosis. The data were produced by immunoSEQ multiplex PCR, yet TCRdb's version contains in-frame clones alone and is incomplete. The table lists 60,000 to 70,000 clones, approximately 89% of them singletons. Specimen: peripheral blood, collected in the third trimester of pregnancy. Receptors originate from a female donor in good health, enrolled as a control in a pregnancy study.

A remark on this clone: One junction end disagrees with the germline gene, perhaps due to a read error. This sequence joins TRBV7-7 and TRBJ2-1, with 14 nucleotides matching TRBD2. CDR1 is SSHAT, CDR2 FNYEAQ, per germline (reference sequence). The CDR3 is made up of 21 amino acids. The CDR3 reads CASSLRVRLAGGPHPYNEQFF. The CDR3 nucleotides read TGTGCTAGCAGCTTACGAGTGAGACTAGCGGGGGGGCCCCACCCCTACAATGAGCAGTTCTTC. Combining the CDR3 with reference TRBV7-7 and TRBJ2-1 gives the whole variable domain GAGVSQSPRYKVTKRGQDVTLRCDPISSHATLYWYQQALGQGPEFLTYFNYEAQPDKSGLPSDRFSAERPEGSISTLTIQRTEQRDSAMYRCASSLRVRLAGGPHPYNEQFFGPGTRLTVL.

The V gene is TRBV11-2, the J gene TRBJ1-1; unclear D gene. Germline V gene data show CDR1 as SGHAT and CDR2 as FQNNGV. The CDR3 contains 12 residues. Trimming removed 1 base at V and 5 bases at J, with 5 bases between. CDR3 protein: CASSLAGTEAFF. CDR3 DNA sequence: TGTGCCAGCAGCTTAGCAGGAACTGAAGCTTTCTTT.

This sequence joins TRBV5-4 and TRBJ1-4; TRBD1 matches 8 bases. Germline V gene data show CDR1 as SGHNT and CDR2 as YYREEE (reference sequence). With V trimmed by 4 bases and J by 8 bases, 7 bases remained unmatched. The CDR3 is 14 residues long. CDR3 nucleotides: TGTGCCAGCAGCGTGGACAGGGAGGGGGAAAAACTGTTTTTT. It encodes CASSVDREGEKLFF.

The chain has TRBV18 and TRBJ2-7; TRBD1 agrees at 8 bases. The V and J ends lost 5 bases and 6 bases, in that order; junction bases with no gene match: 9. Germline CDR1 is KGHSH and CDR2 is LQKENI. The CDR3 loop spans 14 amino acids. CDR3 in amino acids: CASSDRGERGEQYF. CDR3 sequence (DNA): TGTGCCAGCTCAGACAGGGGAGAGCGTGGCGAGCAGTACTTC.

The gene calls are TRBV18 and TRBJ2-7, with TRBD1 matching over 11 bases. The length of the CDR3 is 14 residues. The ends lost 3 bases at V and 2 bases at J; junction bases unmatched: 0. Germline CDR1 and CDR2: KGHSH and LQKENI. The chain's CDR3 is CASSPGQGAYEQYF. Written as DNA, the CDR3 is TGTGCCAGCTCACCGGGACAGGGGGCCTACGAGCAGTACTTC.

The chain uses TRBV6-1 and TRBJ1-2; 7 bases map to TRBD1. The CDR3 extends over 15 amino acids. In germline, CDR1 is MNHNS, CDR2 SASEGT. With 7 bases clipped from V and 4 bases from J, the junction kept 12 bases outside the gene matches. This CDR3 reads CASIRAGGYPYGYTF. CDR3 bases: TGTGCCAGCATTCGAGCAGGGGGGTACCCCTATGGCTACACCTTC.

The chain recombines TRBV12-5 with TRBJ2-5; 12 bases line up with TRBD2. The ends lost 5 bases at V and 4 bases at J; junction bases unmatched: 14. The CDR3 is 18 residues long. Looked up from germline, CDR1 is LGHNT and CDR2 is FRNRAP. The DNA of the CDR3 is TGTGCTAGTGGTCCCGGGACTAGCGGGCTGGGAACTGGAGAGACCCAGTACTTC. Translated, it gives CASGPGTSGLGTGETQYF.

This chain joins TRBV9 and TRBJ1-3, with 7 bases that match TRBD1. Germline V lookup: CDR1 SGDLS, CDR2 YYNGEE. The CDR3 sequence is 17 residues long. Germline trimming cut 0 bases from V and 1 base from J; bases unmatched to any gene: 7. The CDR3 coding sequence is TGTGCCAGCAGCGTAGACGTGACAGGGAGGTCTGGAAACACCATATATTTT. This translates into CASSVDVTGRSGNTIYF. Supplemented by reference TRBV9 and TRBJ1-3, the full variable domain reads DSGVTQTPKHLITATGQRVTLRCSPRSGDLSVYWYQQSLDQGLQFLIQYYNGEERAKGNILERFSAQQFPDLHSELNLSSLELGDSALYFCASSVDVTGRSGNTIYFGEGSWLTVV.

As regards this clone: One end of the junction is discordant with germline, which a read error may explain. V is TRBV19 and J is TRBJ2-5; 9 bases match TRBD1. The CDR3 covers 15 residues. Germline-derived CDR1 and CDR2 are LNHDA and SQIVND (reference sequence). The CDR3 nucleotides read TGTGCCAGTAGCATAGGGACAGGGTACCAAGAGACCCAGTACTTC. Encoded protein: CASSIGTGYQETQYF.

The chain combines TRBV7-2 with TRBJ2-7, with D hard to call. V lost 6 bases and J lost 0, with 12 bases in between. CDR1 and CDR2 (germline): SGHTA, FQGNSA. This CDR3 is 14 amino acids long. In DNA, the CDR3 is TGTGCCAGCAGACTTACGTTCGGCTCCTACGAGCAGTACTTC. This encodes CASRLTFGSYEQYF.

This clone was seen just once. The rearrangement joins TRBV9 to TRBJ2-1; D unclear. The germline CDR1 and CDR2 sequences are SGDLS and YYNGEE. V was clipped by 4 bases and J by 1 base, with 12 bases between them. There are 15 residues in the CDR3. The CDR3 nucleotides are TGTGCCAGCAGCCTCCAAACAAATTCCTACAATGAGCAGTTCTTC. This gives the protein CASSLQTNSYNEQFF.

The rearrangement uses TRBV9 and TRBJ2-7; TRBD2 might be the D (7 bases). The CDR3 is 16 amino acids. Germline CDR1 is SGDLS and CDR2 is YYNGEE. Trimming took 0 bases from V and 4 from J, leaving 17 bases between them. The CDR3 DNA follows: TGTGCCAGCAGCGTAGGGTATGGGAGGGGGGCGTACGAGCAGTACTTC. Its translation: CASSVGYGRGAYEQYF.

CDR3: CASRRVENTIYF. CDR3 in DNA: TGTGCCAGCAGGAGGGTTGAAAACACCATATATTTT. The chain joins TRBV2 to TRBJ1-3; D is unclear. V lost 6 bases to trimming and J lost 6 bases, with 9 bases between them. This CDR3 is 12 amino acids long. Per germline, CDR1 SNHLY and CDR2 FYNNEI. The variable domain in full, with the rest retrieved from reference TRBV2 and TRBJ1-3, is EPEVTQTPSHQVTQMGQEVILRCVPISNHLYFYWYRQILGQKVEFLVSFYNNEISEKSEIFDDQFSVERPDGSNFTLKIRSTKLEDSAMYFCASRRVENTIYFGEGSWLTVV.

The CDR3 region is CASSLQGYEQYF. CDR3 nucleotides: TGTGCCAGCAGCTTACAGGGCTACGAGCAGTACTTC. The genes are TRBV7-2 and TRBJ2-7; D may be TRBD1 (5 bases). The length of the CDR3 is 12 residues. Germline V gene sequence: CDR1 SGHTA, CDR2 FQGNSA. V lost 2 bases and J 3 bases, leaving 5 bases between the germline ends.

V is TRBV11-2 and J is TRBJ1-3; no firm D call. The CDR3 has 13 residues. V dropped 7 bases and J dropped 0 bases, with 7 bases sitting between them. CDR1 and CDR2 (germline): SGHAT, FQNNGV. The CDR3: CASTLSSGNTIYF. The CDR3 DNA reads TGTGCCAGCACCCTTTCCTCTGGAAACACCATATATTTT.

The chain has TRBV4-3 and TRBJ1-4; 7 nucleotides align to TRBD1. Germline lookup yields CDR1 LGHNA and CDR2 YSLEER. The CDR3 has 20 amino acids. Trimming cost V 0 bases and J 0 bases; bases outside gene matches: 13. Here the CDR3 reads CASSQEDIGQVFSTNEKLFF. CDR3 bases: TGCGCCAGCAGCCAAGAGGATATAGGACAGGTTTTTTCAACTAATGAAAAACTGTTTTTT.

V gene TRBV18 combines with J gene TRBJ2-7; 8 bases are a match to TRBD1. This CDR3 region has 14 residues. The ends lost 4 bases at V and 2 bases at J; junction bases unmatched: 4. Germline V lookup: CDR1 KGHSH, CDR2 LQKENI. The CDR3 sequence: CASSLGQGTYEQYF. As DNA, the CDR3 is TGTGCCAGCTCACTAGGACAGGGAACCTACGAGCAGTACTTC.

The rearrangement uses TRBV28 and TRBJ1-3, with D perhaps TRBD1 (6 bases). The germline V gene has CDR1 MDHEN and CDR2 SYDVKM. Trimming removed 2 bases at V and 0 bases at J, with 11 bases between. The CDR3 spans 16 residues. This CDR3 reads CASSLNTGYSGNTIYF. The CDR3 bases are TGTGCCAGCAGTTTAAATACAGGGTACTCTGGAAACACCATATATTTT.

This clone was observed a handful of times. The chain links TRBV30 to TRBJ1-1; D is ambiguous. V lost 2 bases and J lost 10, with 11 bases in between. The CDR3 spans 11 residues. CDR1 is GTSNPN, CDR2 SVGIG, per germline (reference sequence). The CDR3 reads CAWSYGPLAFF. Written as DNA, the CDR3 is TGTGCCTGGAGTTATGGGCCGCTAGCTTTCTTT. The whole variable domain, remainder taken from reference TRBV30 and TRBJ1-1, is SQTIHQWPATLVQPVGSPLSLECTVEGTSNPNLYWYRQAAGRGLQLLFYSVGIGQISSEVPQNLSASRPQDRQFILSSKKLLLSDSGFYLCAWSYGPLAFFGQGTRLTVV.

The chain uses TRBV5-1 and TRBJ2-5; TRBD1 is a possible D gene (5 bases). Trimming pared 1 base from V and 1 base from J, leaving 17 bases between. In germline, CDR1 is SGHRS, CDR2 YFSETQ. The CDR3 contains 17 residues. The CDR3 DNA reads TGCGCCAGCAGCTTGAGGGGCGGCGTTGGGCCCCAAGAGACCCAGTACTTC. Translating it yields CASSLRGGVGPQETQYF.

V gene TRBV15 combines with J gene TRBJ1-5; no definite D call. The CDR3 consists of 13 residues. Per germline, CDR1 LNHNV and CDR2 YYDKDF (reference sequence). V lost 3 bases to trimming and J lost 1 base, with 4 bases between them. CDR3 DNA sequence: TGTGCCACCAGCAGCGGGAGCAATCAGCCCCAGCATTTT. This sequence encodes CATSSGSNQPQHF.